The 7 T cell receptor beta chains given below trace back to one sample, sequenced in a study of cytomegalovirus exposure and HLA in healthy donors. Both 60 Vbeta primers and 13 Jbeta primers went into the PCR. The assay was immunoSEQ multiplex PCR, and TCRdb's table has in-frame clones only and misses some. The sample has 150,000 to 200,000 clones, more than 75% seen once. The sequenced sample was PBMCs. Receptor source: a girl aged 5 to 17 in good health and CMV-seropositive.

The chain has TRBV30 and TRBJ2-7, with 9 bases that match TRBD1. Germline assignment: CDR1 GTSNPN and CDR2 SVGIG (reference sequence). Unmatched junction bases numbered 8, after V lost 5 bases and J lost 6 bases. This CDR3 spans 13 amino acids. CDR3 DNA: TGTGCCTGGGCGGGACAGGGAGGAGGCGAGCAGTACTTC. It translates to CAWAGQGGGEQYF.

V usage is TRBV19 and J usage is TRBJ1-1; D is uncertain. The germline V gene has CDR1 LNHDA and CDR2 SQIVND (reference sequence). Trimming took off 0 bases at V and 1 base at J, with 9 bases between the two ends. The CDR3 runs 15 residues. For the CDR3, the DNA is TGTGCCAGTAGTATAGAGGGCGGGTCGAACACTGAAGCTTTCTTT. Translated, it gives CASSIEGGSNTEAFF.

This clone has just one count. The genes are TRBV6-1 and TRBJ1-3; TRBD1 is a possible D gene (6 bases). Deletions cut 6 bases from V and 4 bases from J, with 13 bases between. The germline V gene encodes CDR1 MNHNS and CDR2 SASEGT. The CDR3 covers 14 residues. The CDR3 region is CASRQQGVGNTIYF. The CDR3, as DNA: TGTGCCAGCAGACAACAGGGCGTCGGAAACACCATATATTTT.

The CDR3 protein is CSVEEGLDRGRYNEQFF. The CDR3 coding sequence is TGCAGCGTTGAGGAGGGACTGGACAGGGGCAGATACAATGAGCAGTTCTTC. The chain uses TRBV29-1 and TRBJ2-1; TRBD1 aligns across 9 bases. After removal of 3 bases from V and 4 bases from J, the junction contained 13 bases not matched to a gene. The CDR3 extends over 17 amino acids. Looked up from germline, CDR1 is SQVTM and CDR2 is ANQGSEA.

The chain has TRBV6-1 and TRBJ1-1; D is perhaps TRBD1 (5 bases). Germline V gene lookup returns CDR1 MNHNS and CDR2 SASEGT. This CDR3 has 13 amino acids. V gave up 7 bases and J gave up 1 base, with 10 bases separating them. The CDR3 region has the DNA TGTGCCAGCACTCAGGGCCGGAACACTGAAGCTTTCTTT. Protein: CASTQGRNTEAFF.

This clone was observed once. The chain carries TRBV6-6 and TRBJ2-5; TRBD1 agrees at 9 bases. The CDR3 length is 15 residues. J was trimmed by 2 bases and V by 2 bases; bases with no gene match: 3. Germline values: CDR1 MNHNY, CDR2 SVGAGI (reference sequence). CDR3 bases: TGTGCCAGCAGTTACCCGGGACAGGGACAAGAGACCCAGTACTTC. Amino acid sequence: CASSYPGQGQETQYF.

The chain recombines TRBV9 with TRBJ2-7, with 11 positions matching TRBD2. J gave up 3 bases and V 3 bases, and 11 bases lay outside the gene matches. This CDR3 has 17 residues. From germline, CDR1 is SGDLS and CDR2 YYNGEE. The DNA of the CDR3 is TGTGCCAGCAGCGAGGGGGACGCGGGACTAGCGGACTACGAGCAGTACTTC. Translating gives CASSEGDAGLADYEQYF.